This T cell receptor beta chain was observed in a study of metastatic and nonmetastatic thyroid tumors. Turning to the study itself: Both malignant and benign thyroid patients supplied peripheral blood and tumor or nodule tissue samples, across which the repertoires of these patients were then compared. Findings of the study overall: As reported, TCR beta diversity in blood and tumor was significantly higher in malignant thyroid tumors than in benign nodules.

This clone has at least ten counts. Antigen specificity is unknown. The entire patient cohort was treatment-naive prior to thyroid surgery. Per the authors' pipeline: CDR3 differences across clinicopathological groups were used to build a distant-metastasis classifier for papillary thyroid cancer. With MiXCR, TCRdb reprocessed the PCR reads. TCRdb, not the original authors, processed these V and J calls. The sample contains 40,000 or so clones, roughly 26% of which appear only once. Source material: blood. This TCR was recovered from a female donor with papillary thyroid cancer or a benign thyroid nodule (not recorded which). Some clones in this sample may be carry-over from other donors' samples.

The CDR3 bases are TGTGCCAGCAGTGAGAGGACAGGGGTAAAGGAAAAACTGTTTTTT. It yields the protein CASSERTGVKEKLFF. The chain couples TRBV25-1 to TRBJ1-4; 9 positions match TRBD1. Unmatched junction bases numbered 7, after V lost 3 bases and J lost 8 bases. CDR1 and CDR2 from the germline V gene are MGHDK and SYGVNS. The CDR3 length is 15 residues.